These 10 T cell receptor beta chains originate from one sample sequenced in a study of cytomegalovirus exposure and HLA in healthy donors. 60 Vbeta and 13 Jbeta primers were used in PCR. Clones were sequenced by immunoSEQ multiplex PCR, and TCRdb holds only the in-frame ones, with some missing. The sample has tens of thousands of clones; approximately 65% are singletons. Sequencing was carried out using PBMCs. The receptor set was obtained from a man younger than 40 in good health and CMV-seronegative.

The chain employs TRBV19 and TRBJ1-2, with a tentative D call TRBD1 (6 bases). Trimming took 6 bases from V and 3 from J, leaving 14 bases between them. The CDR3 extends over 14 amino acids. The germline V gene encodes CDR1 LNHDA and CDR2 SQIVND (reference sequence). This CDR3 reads CASSPGQIDYGYTF. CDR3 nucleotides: TGTGCCAGTAGCCCCGGACAGATCGACTATGGCTACACCTTC. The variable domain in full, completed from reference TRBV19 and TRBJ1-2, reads DGGITQSPKYLFRKEGQNVTLSCEQNLNHDAMYWYRQDPGQGLRLIYYSQIVNDFQKGDIAEGYSVSREKKESFPLTVTSAQKNPTAFYLCASSPGQIDYGYTFGSGTRLTVV.

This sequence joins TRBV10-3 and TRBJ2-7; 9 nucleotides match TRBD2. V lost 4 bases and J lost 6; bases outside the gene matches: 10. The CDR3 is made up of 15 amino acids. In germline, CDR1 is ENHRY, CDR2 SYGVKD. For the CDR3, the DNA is TGTGCCATCAGTGGAACCGGGACTAGCAATGCCGAGCAGTACTTC. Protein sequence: CAISGTGTSNAEQYF.

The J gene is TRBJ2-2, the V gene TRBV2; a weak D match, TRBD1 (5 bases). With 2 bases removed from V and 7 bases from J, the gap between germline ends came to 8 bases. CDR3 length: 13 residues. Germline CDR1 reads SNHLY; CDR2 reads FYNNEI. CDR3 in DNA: TGTGCCAGCAGTGAAAACACAGGCGGGGAGCTGTTTTTT. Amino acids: CASSENTGGELFF.

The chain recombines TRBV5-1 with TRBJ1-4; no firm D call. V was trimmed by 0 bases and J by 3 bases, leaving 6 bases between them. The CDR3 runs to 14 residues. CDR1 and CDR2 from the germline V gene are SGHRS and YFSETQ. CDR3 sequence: CASSLGRANEKLFF. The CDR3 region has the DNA TGCGCCAGCAGCTTGGGACGGGCTAATGAAAAACTGTTTTTT. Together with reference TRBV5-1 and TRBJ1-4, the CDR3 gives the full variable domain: KAGVTQTPRYLIKTRGQQVTLSCSPISGHRSVSWYQQTPGQGLQFLFEYFSETQRNKGNFPGRFSGRQFSNSRSEMNVSTLELGDSALYLCASSLGRANEKLFFGSGTQLSVL.

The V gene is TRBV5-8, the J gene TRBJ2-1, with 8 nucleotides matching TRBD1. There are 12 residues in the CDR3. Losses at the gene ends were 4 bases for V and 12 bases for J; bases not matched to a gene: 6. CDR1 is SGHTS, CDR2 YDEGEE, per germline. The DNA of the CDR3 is TGTGCCAGCAGCCCCGGACAGGGAGGGCAGTTCTTC. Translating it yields CASSPGQGGQFF.

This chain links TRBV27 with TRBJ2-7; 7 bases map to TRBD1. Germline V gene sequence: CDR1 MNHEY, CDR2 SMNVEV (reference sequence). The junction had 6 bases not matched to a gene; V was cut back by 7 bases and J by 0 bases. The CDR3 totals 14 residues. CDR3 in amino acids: CASTKTGNSYEQYV. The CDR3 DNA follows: TGTGCCAGCACCAAGACAGGGAACTCCTACGAGCAGTACGTC.

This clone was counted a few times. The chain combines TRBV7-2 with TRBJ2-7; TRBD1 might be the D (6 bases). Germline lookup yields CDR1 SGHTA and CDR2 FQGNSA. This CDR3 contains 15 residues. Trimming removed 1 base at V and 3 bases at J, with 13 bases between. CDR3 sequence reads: CASSLDPGVGYEQYF. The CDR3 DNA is TGTGCCAGCAGCTTAGACCCAGGGGTGGGCTACGAGCAGTACTTC. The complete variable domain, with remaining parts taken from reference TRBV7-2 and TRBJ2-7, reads GAGVSQSPSNKVTEKGKDVELRCDPISGHTALYWYRQSLGQGLEFLIYFQGNSAPDKSGLPSDRFSAERTGGSVSTLTIQRTQQEDSAVYLCASSLDPGVGYEQYFGPGTRLTVT.

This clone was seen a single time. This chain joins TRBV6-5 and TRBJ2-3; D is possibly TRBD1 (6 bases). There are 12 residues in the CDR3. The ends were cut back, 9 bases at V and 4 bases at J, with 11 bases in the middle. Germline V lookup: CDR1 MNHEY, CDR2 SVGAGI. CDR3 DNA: TGTGCCAGTACAGGGCCCCCAGATACGCAGTATTTT. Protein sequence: CASTGPPDTQYF.

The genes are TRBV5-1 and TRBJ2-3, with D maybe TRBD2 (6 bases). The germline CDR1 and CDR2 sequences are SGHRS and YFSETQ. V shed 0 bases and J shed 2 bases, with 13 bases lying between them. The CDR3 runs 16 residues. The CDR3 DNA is TGCGCCAGCAGCTTGGGGATAGCGGCCCTCACAGATACGCAGTATTTT. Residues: CASSLGIAALTDTQYF.

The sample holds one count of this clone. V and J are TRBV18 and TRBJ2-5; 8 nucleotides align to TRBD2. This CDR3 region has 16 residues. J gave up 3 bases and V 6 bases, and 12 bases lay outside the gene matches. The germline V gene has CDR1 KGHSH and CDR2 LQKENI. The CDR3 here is CASSNRTSGWKETQYF. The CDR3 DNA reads TGTGCCAGCTCCAACCGTACTAGCGGATGGAAAGAGACCCAGTACTTC.